Listed below are T cell receptor beta chains from one sample, sequenced in a study of cytomegalovirus exposure and HLA in healthy donors. Some clones are missing from TCRdb's copy, which holds only in-frame ones; the method was immunoSEQ multiplex PCR. The top ten clones hold 3.5% of a sample with approximately 140,000 clones, roughly 83% of them seen once. Sequencing was performed on PBMCs. These receptors all come from a human donor in good health. Each CDR3 is given with its conserved first and last residue. Each record gives: CDR3 protein, CDR3 DNA, D gene, J gene, clone size, V gene. A D gene is named only where the DNA matches it firmly. A row's size may be missing; if present it is once, few, many or a size class.

CASSQVGTSSYEQYF | TGTGCCAGCAGCCAAGTAGGGACTAGTAGCTACGAGCAGTACTTC | TRBD2 | TRBJ2-7 | . | TRBV5-4
CASSLWDTGTGNQPQHF | TGTGCCAGCAGCTTGTGGGACACAGGGACGGGCAATCAGCCCCAGCATTTT | . | TRBJ1-5 | . | TRBV5-8
CASSYSQGARNEQYF | TGTGCCAGCAGTTACTCCCAGGGGGCTAGGAACGAGCAGTACTTC | TRBD1 | TRBJ2-7 | . | TRBV6-6
CASSWGQGYEQYF | TGCGCCAGCAGCTGGGGACAGGGCTACGAGCAGTACTTC | TRBD1 | TRBJ2-7 | . | TRBV5-1
CASSRTTGFTYEQYF | TGTGCCAGTAGTCGGACGACAGGGTTCACCTACGAGCAGTACTTC | TRBD1 | TRBJ2-7 | . | TRBV19
CASSIQGTPGNTIYF | TGCGCCAGCAGCATTCAGGGGACCCCTGGAAACACCATATATTTT | . | TRBJ1-3 | once | TRBV5-1
CASSVSSGSWQFF | TGTGCCAGCAGCGTCAGTAGCGGGTCATGGCAGTTCTTC | TRBD2 | TRBJ2-1 | once | TRBV9
CASSRAGIRSETQYF | TGTGCCAGCAGCAGGGCCGGGATCAGAAGCGAGACCCAGTACTTC | . | TRBJ2-5 | . | TRBV5-6
CASSRGIATDTQYF | TGTGCCAGCAGCCGAGGAATAGCTACAGATACGCAGTATTTT | . | TRBJ2-3 | . | TRBV6-5
CAGSYSMGQGFSTF | TGTGCCGGCAGTTACTCGATGGGACAGGGCTTCTCCACCTTC | TRBD1 | TRBJ1-2 | . | TRBV6-5
CASSASGYEQYF | TGTGCCAGCAGTGCATCGGGATACGAGCAGTACTTC | . | TRBJ2-7 | . | TRBV7-9
CASSFNRLVGEQYF | TGTGCCAGCAGCTTTAATAGACTAGTGGGCGAGCAGTACTTC | . | TRBJ2-7 | . | TRBV11-2
CAIRGLADYTDTQYF | TGTGCCATCAGAGGACTAGCGGATTACACAGATACGCAGTATTTT | TRBD2 | TRBJ2-3 | . | TRBV10-3
CSARTVIQYF | TGCAGTGCTAGGACTGTAATTCAGTACTTC | . | TRBJ2-4 | . | TRBV20-1
CASSFRDRAQPQHF | TGTGCCAGCAGCTTCCGGGACAGGGCTCAGCCCCAGCATTTT | TRBD1 | TRBJ1-5 | once | TRBV6-6
CASSALTGIEYEQYF | TGTGCCAGCTCAGCACTAACAGGCATTGAATACGAGCAGTACTTC | . | TRBJ2-7 | . | TRBV18
CASSFWQGGVYEQYF | TGCGCCAGCAGCTTCTGGCAGGGAGGTGTGTACGAGCAGTACTTC | . | TRBJ2-7 | . | TRBV5-1
CATSKGGSGNTIYF | TGTGCCACCAGCAAGGGAGGTTCTGGAAACACCATATATTTT | . | TRBJ1-3 | . | TRBV15
CASSCRDSLRNNQPQHF | TGCGCCAGCAGTTGCCGGGACTCCCTTCGGAACAATCAGCCCCAGCATTTT | . | TRBJ1-5 | . | TRBV10-1
CASSSSGFSTDTQYF | TGCGCCAGCAGCTCTAGCGGGTTTAGCACAGATACGCAGTATTTT | TRBD2 | TRBJ2-3 | . | TRBV5-1
CASSENYGYPF | TGTGCCAGCAGTGAAAACTATGGCTACCCCTTC | . | TRBJ1-2 | . | TRBV6-1
CASSRTATGELFF | TGTGCCAGCAGCCGGACAGCAACCGGGGAGCTGTTTTTT | . | TRBJ2-2 | . | TRBV14
CASRPGQGLLGGYTF | TGTGCCAGTAGACCGGGACAGGGGCTTCTCGGTGGCTACACCTTC | TRBD1 | TRBJ1-2 | . | TRBV19
CASRLDLRGNTEAFF | TGCGCCAGCAGGTTGGACCTCAGGGGGAACACTGAAGCTTTCTTT | . | TRBJ1-1 | . | TRBV5-1
CASSYGNGNTIYF | TGTGCCAGCAGTTACGGCAATGGAAACACCATATATTTT | . | TRBJ1-3 | . | TRBV6-5
CASSETRGGSSYEQYF | TGTGCCAGCAGTGAAACGCGGGGGGGTAGCTCCTACGAGCAGTACTTC | TRBD2 | TRBJ2-7 | . | TRBV6-1
CASSEVQNQPQHF | TGTGCCAGCAGTGAGGTACAGAATCAGCCCCAGCATTTT | . | TRBJ1-5 | . | TRBV6-1
CASSLGASGRETQYF | TGTGCCAGCAGCTTAGGAGCTAGCGGGCGGGAGACCCAGTACTTC | TRBD2 | TRBJ2-5 | . | TRBV7-2
CASSLSSEQYF | TGTGCCAGCAGTTTGTCGTCCGAGCAGTACTTC | . | TRBJ2-7 | few | TRBV28